This entry concerns a single TCR beta chain. This sample is drawn from a study of blood T cell repertoires in COVID-19. Across the study: From T cells, B-cell-depleted T cells, or PBMCs came the material, which was cDNA or gDNA.

Germline V lookup: CDR1 SQVTM, CDR2 ANQGSEA. There are 13 residues in the CDR3. V was pared by 7 bases and J by 5 bases, with 17 bases between. In the original analysis: The assay estimated nucleated cells by amplifying reference gene primers. Profiling relied on immunoSEQ multiplex PCR, and the TCRdb table lists in-frame clones only, not all of them. V, J and clone size were drawn from that table, and D and trimming were deduced from the DNA. Among about 100,000 clones listed, about 77% were seen once. The chain carries TRBV29-1 and TRBJ1-1; maybe TRBD1 (6 bases). The TCR comes from a woman aged 70-85 years with acute or convalescent COVID-19. Sequenced: peripheral blood. The CDR3 sequence is CSAKQGSETEAFF. CDR3 DNA sequence: TGCAGCGCTAAACAGGGAAGTGAGACTGAAGCTTTCTTT.